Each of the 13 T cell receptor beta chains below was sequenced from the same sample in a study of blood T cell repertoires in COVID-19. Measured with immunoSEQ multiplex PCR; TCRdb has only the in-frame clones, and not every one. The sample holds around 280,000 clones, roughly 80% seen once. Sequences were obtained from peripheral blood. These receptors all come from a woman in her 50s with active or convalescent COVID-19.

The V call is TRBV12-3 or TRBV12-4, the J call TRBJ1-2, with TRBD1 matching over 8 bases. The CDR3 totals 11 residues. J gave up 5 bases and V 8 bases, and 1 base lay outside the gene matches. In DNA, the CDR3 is TGTGCCAGCGGACAGGGTTATGGCTACACCTTC. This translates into CASGQGYGYTF.

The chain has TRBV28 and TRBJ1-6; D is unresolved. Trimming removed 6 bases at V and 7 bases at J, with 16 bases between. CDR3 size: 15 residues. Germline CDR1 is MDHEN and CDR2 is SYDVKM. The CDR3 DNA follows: TGTGCCAGCAGCCCTGTCGTGCGGCCGAATTCACCCCTCCACTTT. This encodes CASSPVVRPNSPLHF.

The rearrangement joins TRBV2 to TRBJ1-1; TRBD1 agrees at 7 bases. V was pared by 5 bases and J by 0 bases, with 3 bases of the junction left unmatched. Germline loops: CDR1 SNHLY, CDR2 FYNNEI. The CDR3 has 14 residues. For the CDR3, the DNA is TGTGCCAGCAGTCTGACAGGGATGAACACTGAAGCTTTCTTT. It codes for CASSLTGMNTEAFF.

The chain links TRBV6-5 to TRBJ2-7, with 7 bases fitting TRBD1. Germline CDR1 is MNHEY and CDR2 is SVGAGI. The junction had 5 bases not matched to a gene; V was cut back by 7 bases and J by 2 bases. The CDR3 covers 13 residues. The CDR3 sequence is CASKTGSPYEQYF. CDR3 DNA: TGTGCCAGCAAGACAGGGTCTCCCTACGAGCAGTACTTC.

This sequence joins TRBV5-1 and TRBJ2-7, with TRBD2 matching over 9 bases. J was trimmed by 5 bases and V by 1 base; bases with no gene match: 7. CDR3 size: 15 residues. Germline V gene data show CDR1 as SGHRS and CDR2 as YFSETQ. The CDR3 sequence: CASSLTLAGRNEQYF. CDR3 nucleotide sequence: TGCGCCAGCAGCTTGACACTAGCGGGCAGAAACGAGCAGTACTTC.

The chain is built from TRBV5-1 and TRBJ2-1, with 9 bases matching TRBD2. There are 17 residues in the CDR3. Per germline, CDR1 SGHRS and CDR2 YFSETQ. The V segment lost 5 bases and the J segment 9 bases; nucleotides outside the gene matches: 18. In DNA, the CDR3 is TGCGCCAGCAGTCGAGCGGGAGGAGGGGCGAGCTTGAGTGAGCAGTTCTTC. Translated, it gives CASSRAGGGASLSEQFF.

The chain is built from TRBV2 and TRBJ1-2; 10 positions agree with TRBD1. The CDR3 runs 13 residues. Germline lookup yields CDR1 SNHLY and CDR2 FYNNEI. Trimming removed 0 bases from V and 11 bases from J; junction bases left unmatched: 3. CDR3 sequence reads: CASSEAGQGEYTF. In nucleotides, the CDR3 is TGTGCCAGCAGTGAAGCCGGACAGGGGGAATACACCTTC.

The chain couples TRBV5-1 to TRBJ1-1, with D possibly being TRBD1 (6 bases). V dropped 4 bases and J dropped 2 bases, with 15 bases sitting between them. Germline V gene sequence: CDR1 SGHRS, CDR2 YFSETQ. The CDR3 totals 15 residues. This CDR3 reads CASSISDRRNTEAFF. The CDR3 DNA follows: TGCGCCAGCAGCATATCTGACAGGAGAAACACTGAAGCTTTCTTT.

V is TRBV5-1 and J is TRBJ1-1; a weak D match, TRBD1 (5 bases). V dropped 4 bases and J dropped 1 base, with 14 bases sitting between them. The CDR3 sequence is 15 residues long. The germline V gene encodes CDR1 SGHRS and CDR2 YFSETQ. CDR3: CASSPGLTQNTEAFF. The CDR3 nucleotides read TGCGCCAGCAGCCCGGGACTCACTCAGAACACTGAAGCTTTCTTT.

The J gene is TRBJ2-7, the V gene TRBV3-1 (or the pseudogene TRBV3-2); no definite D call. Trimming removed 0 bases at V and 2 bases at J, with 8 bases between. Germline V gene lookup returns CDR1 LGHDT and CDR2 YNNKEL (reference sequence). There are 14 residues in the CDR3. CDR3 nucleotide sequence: TGTGCCAGCAGCCAAGAAGGAGTTACCTACGAGCAGTACTTC. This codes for CASSQEGVTYEQYF.

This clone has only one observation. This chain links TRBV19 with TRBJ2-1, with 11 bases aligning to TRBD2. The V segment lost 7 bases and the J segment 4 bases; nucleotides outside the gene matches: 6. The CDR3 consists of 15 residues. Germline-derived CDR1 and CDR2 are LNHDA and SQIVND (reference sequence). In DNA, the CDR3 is TGTGCCAGTACCCTAAGACTAGCGGGATACAATGAGCAGTTCTTC. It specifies CASTLRLAGYNEQFF.

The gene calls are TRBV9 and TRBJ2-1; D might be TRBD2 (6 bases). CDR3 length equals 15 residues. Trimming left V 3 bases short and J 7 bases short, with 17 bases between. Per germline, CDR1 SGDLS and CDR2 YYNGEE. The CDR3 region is CASSGGSWGVNEQFF. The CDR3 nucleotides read TGTGCCAGCAGCGGAGGTTCCTGGGGGGTAAATGAGCAGTTCTTC.

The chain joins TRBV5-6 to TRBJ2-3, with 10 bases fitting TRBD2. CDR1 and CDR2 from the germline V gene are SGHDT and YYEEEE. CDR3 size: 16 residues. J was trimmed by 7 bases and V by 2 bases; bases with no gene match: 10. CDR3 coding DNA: TGTGCCAGCAGCTTTAATCAAGCGGGAGGGCCATATACGCAGTATTTT. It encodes CASSFNQAGGPYTQYF.